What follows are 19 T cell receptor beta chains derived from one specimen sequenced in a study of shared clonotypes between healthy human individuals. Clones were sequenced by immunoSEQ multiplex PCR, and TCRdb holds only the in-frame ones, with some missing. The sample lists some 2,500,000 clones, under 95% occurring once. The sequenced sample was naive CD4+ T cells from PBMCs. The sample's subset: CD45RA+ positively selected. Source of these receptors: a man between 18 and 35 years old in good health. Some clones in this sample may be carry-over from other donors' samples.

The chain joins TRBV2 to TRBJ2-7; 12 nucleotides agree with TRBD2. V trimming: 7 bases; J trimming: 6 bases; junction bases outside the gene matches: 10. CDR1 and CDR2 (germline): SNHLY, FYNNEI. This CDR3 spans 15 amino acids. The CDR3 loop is CASTLAGGDRGEQYF. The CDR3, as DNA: TGTGCCAGCACCCTAGCGGGAGGGGACCGGGGCGAGCAGTACTTC.

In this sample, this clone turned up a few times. CDR3 nucleotides: TGTGCCAGCAGTTCCCCGGGGAGGGACACTGAAGCTTTCTTT. Translated, it gives CASSSPGRDTEAFF. The rearrangement links TRBV28 to TRBJ1-1, with D hard to call. Trimming removed 4 bases from V and 3 bases from J, with 12 bases in between. The CDR3 loop spans 14 amino acids. Germline V lookup: CDR1 MDHEN, CDR2 SYDVKM.

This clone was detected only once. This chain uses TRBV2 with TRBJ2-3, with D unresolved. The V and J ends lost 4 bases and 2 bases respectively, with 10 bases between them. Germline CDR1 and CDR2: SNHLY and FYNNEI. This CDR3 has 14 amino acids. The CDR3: CASSGTTPTDTQYF. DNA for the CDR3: TGTGCCAGCAGTGGCACCACCCCCACAGATACGCAGTATTTT.

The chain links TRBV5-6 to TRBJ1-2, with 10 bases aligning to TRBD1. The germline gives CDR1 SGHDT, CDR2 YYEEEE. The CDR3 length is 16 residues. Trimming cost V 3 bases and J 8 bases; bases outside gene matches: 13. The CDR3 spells CASSSTGTGASGGYTF. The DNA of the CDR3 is TGTGCCAGCAGCTCTACCGGGACAGGGGCATCTGGAGGCTACACCTTC.

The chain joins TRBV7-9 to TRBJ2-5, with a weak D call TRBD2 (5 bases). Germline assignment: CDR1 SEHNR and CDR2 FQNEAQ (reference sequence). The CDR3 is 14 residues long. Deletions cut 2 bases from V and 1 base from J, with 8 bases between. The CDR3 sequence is CASSLSSVQETQYF. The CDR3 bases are TGTGCCAGCAGCTTAAGTAGCGTCCAAGAGACCCAGTACTTC.

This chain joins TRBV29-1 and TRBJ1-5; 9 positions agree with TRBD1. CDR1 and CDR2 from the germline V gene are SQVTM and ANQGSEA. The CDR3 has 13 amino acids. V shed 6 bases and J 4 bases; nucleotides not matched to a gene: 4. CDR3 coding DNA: TGCAGCGTACAGGGGGCGGGTAATCAGCCCCAGCATTTT. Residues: CSVQGAGNQPQHF.

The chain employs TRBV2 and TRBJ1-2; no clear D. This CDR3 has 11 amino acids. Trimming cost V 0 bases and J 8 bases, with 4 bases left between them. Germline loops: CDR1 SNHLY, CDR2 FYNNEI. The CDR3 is CASSEATGYTF. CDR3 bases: TGTGCCAGCAGTGAAGCTACGGGCTACACCTTC. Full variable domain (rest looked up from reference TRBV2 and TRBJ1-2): EPEVTQTPSHQVTQMGQEVILRCVPISNHLYFYWYRQILGQKVEFLVSFYNNEISEKSEIFDDQFSVERPDGSNFTLKIRSTKLEDSAMYFCASSEATGYTFGSGTRLTVV.

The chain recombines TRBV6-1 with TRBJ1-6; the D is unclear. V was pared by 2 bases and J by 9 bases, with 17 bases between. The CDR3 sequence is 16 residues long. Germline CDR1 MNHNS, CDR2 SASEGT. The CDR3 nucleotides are TGTGCCAGCAGTGAAAGTCCACTACGAGTACGTTCACCCCTCCACTTT. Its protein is CASSESPLRVRSPLHF.

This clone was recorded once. DNA for the CDR3: TGTGCCAGCTCACTGTCACTAGCGGAATACAATGAGCAGTTCTTC. Amino acids: CASSLSLAEYNEQFF. The chain links TRBV18 to TRBJ2-1, with 8 bases matching TRBD2. Germline values: CDR1 KGHSH, CDR2 LQKENI. The CDR3 totals 15 residues. J was trimmed by 4 bases and V by 4 bases; bases with no gene match: 6.

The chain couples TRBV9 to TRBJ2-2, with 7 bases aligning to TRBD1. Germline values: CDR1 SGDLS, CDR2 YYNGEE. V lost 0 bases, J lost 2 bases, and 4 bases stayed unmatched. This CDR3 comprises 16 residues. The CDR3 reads CASSVAGQANTGELFF. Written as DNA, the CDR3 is TGTGCCAGCAGCGTAGCAGGACAGGCAAACACCGGGGAGCTGTTTTTT.

The CDR3 here is CASSPGWGSNQPQHF. DNA of the CDR3: TGTGCCAGCTCGCCCGGCTGGGGCAGCAATCAGCCCCAGCATTTT. This sequence joins TRBV18 and TRBJ1-5; D possibly corresponds to TRBD1 (5 bases). The germline V gene has CDR1 KGHSH and CDR2 LQKENI. Between the trimmed V and J ends, which lost 6 bases and 1 base, there was a span of 13 bases. This CDR3 comprises 15 residues.

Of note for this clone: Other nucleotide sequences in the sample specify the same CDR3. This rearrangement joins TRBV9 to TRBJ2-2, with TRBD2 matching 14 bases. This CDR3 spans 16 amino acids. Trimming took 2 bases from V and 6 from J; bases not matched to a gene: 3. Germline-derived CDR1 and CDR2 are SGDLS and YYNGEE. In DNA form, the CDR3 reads TGTGCCAGCAGCGTGGGACTAGCGGGAGATCCCGGGGAGCTGTTTTTT. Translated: CASSVGLAGDPGELFF.

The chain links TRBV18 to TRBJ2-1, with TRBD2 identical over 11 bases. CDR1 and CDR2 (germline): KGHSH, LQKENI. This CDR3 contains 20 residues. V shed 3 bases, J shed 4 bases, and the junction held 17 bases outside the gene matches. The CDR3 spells CASSPSPGLAVRMGYNEQFF. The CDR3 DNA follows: TGTGCCAGCTCACCCTCACCGGGACTAGCGGTCCGTATGGGGTACAATGAGCAGTTCTTC. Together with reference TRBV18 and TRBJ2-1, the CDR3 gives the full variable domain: NAGVMQNPRHLVRRRGQEARLRCSPMKGHSHVYWYRQLPEEGLKFMVYLQKENIIDESGMPKERFSAEFPKEGPSILRIQQVVRGDSAAYFCASSPSPGLAVRMGYNEQFFGPGTRLTVL.

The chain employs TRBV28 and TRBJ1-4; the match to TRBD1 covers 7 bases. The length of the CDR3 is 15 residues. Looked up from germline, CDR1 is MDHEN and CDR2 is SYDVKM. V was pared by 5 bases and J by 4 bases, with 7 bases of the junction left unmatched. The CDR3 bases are TGTGCCAGCAGTCCCCCGACAGGGAATAATGAAAAACTGTTTTTT. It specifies CASSPPTGNNEKLFF. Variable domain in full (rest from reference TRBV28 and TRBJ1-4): DVKVTQSSRYLVKRTGEKVFLECVQDMDHENMFWYRQDPGLGLRLIYFSYDVKMKEKGDIPEGYSVSREKKERFSLILESASTNQTSMYLCASSPPTGNNEKLFFGSGTQLSVL.

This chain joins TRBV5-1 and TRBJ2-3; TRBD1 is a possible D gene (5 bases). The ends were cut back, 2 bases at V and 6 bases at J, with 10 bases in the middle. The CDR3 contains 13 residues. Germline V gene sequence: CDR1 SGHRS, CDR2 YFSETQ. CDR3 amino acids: CASSLQASDTQYF. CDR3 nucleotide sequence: TGCGCCAGCAGCTTACAGGCCTCGGATACGCAGTATTTT.

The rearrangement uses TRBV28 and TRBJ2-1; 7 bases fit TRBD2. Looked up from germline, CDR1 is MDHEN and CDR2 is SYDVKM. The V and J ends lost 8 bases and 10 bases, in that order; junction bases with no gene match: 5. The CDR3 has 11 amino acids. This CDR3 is CASLTSYEQFF. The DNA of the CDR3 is TGTGCCAGCCTGACTAGCTACGAGCAGTTCTTC.

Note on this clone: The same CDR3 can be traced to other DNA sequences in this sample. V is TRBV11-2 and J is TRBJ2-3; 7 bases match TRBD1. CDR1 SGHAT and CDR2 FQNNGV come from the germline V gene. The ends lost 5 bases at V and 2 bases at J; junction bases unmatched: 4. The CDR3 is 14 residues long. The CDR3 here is CASSLDRATDTQYF. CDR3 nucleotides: TGTGCCAGCAGCCTCGACAGGGCCACAGATACGCAGTATTTT.

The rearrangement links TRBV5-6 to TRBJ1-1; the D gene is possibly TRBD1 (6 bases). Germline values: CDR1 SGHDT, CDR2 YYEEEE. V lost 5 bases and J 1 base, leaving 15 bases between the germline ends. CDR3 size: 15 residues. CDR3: CASRGGAGRNTEAFF. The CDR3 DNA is TGTGCCAGCAGAGGGGGGGCAGGGAGGAACACTGAAGCTTTCTTT.

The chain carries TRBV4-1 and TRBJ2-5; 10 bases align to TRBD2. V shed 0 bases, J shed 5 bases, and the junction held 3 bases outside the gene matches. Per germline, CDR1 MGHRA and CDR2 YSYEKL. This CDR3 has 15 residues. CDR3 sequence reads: CASSQDALAGETQYF. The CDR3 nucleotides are TGCGCCAGCAGCCAAGATGCACTAGCGGGGGAGACCCAGTACTTC.